This TCR beta chain was identified in a study of regulatory T cells in long-lasting Graves disease. Study details: Freshly diagnosed Graves' patients had used antithyroid drugs for under 3 months.

Time point here: newly diagnosed GD, antithyroid drugs for less than 3 months. Construction of the TCR library relied on RNA isolated from PBMCs. Building the TCR beta libraries relied on iRepertoire HTBI primers, and CDR3 regions underwent Arm-PCR. Each CDR3 protein gets one entry after TCRdb re-called the multiplex PCR reads with MiXCR. The sample lists hundreds of thousands of distinct CDR3 sequences, approximately 13% seen once, with roughly 10% in the top ten. CDR3 length equals 13 residues. The V gene lost 7 bases and the J gene lost 2 bases, with 11 bases spanning the gap. Germline V CDR1 and CDR2: LNHDA, SQIVND (reference sequence). In its sample, this clonotype was seen a few times. These same records also appear under a second study, on T cells in Graves' hyperthyroidism and ophthalmopathy. That paper states: During a first-round RT-PCR of the TCR CDR3, the HTBI primer set was used.

This receptor was obtained from a man under 40 with Graves disease. The sequencing here drew on peripheral blood mononuclear cells (PBMCs), taken at new diagnosis, from a patient treated with antithyroid drugs. The chain links TRBV19 to TRBJ1-1; D unresolved. CDR3 sequence (DNA): TGTGCCAGTAAGAGAGAGATTAACACTGAAGCTTTCTTT. Its translation: CASKREINTEAFF.